Here is one T cell receptor (beta chain) with its context. The target antigen is unknown. Baseline was the first blood sampling point, followed by cycle 4 day 1 and cycle 7 day 1. Using immunoSEQ multiplex PCR, the repertoire was profiled, and TCRdb retains in-frame clones only, with some absent. Among about 100,000 clones listed, approximately 90% were seen once. This specimen comes from a study of OX40 agonist ivuxolimab in advanced cancers. Study results and limitations: Some of the lowest clonal expansion was seen in partial responders at 0.1-3.0 mg/kg. Some patients without response likewise showed low normalized clonal expansion. More expanded clones were found, on average, in CD8+ than in CD4+ T cells.

V was shortened by 3 bases and J by 5 bases, with 5 bases between the two germline ends. Germline CDR1 is SGHAT and CDR2 is FQNNGV. This CDR3 region has 11 residues. Here the sequenced sample was CD4+ or CD8+ T cells sorted from blood, taken in a trial of the OX40 agonist ivuxolimab. This chain connects TRBV11-2 to TRBJ2-7, with no clear D. This sequence was found in an adult with an advanced solid tumor such as melanoma, head and neck, liver or kidney cancer. In DNA form, the CDR3 reads TGTGCCAGCAGCTTGAGTCACGAGCAGTACTTC. It codes for CASSLSHEQYF.